These 16 T cell receptor beta chains came from one sample sequenced in a study of T-cell memory formation after mild COVID-19. TCRdb passed the 5' RACE reads through MiXCR, listing each CDR3 protein once. Among about 210,000 distinct CDR3 sequences, around 25% were seen once, and the ten largest hold 9.5% to 12%. Sequences were obtained from PBMCs or a T cell subset sorted from them (not recorded which). Receptors originate from an adult woman who had mild COVID-19 (a few samples of this study predate the infection). Cell type and time point are not known.

The gene calls are TRBV11-2 and TRBJ2-7, with D unresolved. Germline V gene lookup returns CDR1 SGHAT and CDR2 FQNNGV. The V end lost 5 bases, the J end lost 10 bases, and 15 bases lay between the germline ends. The CDR3 has 12 residues. The chain's CDR3 is CASSPLQKRQYF. CDR3 sequence (DNA): TGTGCCAGCAGCCCTCTACAGAAGCGACAGTACTTC.

V and J are TRBV6-6 and TRBJ2-2; D may be TRBD2 (5 bases). Germline values: CDR1 MNHNY, CDR2 SVGAGI (reference sequence). The germline V and J ends were trimmed by 7 bases and 3 bases, with 12 bases remaining between them. This CDR3 contains 14 residues. The CDR3: CASTSLRDTGELFF. CDR3 bases: TGTGCCAGCACCAGCCTGCGGGACACCGGGGAGCTGTTTTTT.

The CDR3 DNA sequence: TGCGCCAGCAGCTTGTTGAGACAGACACCAGATACGCAGTATTTT. Amino acids: CASSLLRQTPDTQYF. The chain combines TRBV5-1 with TRBJ2-3, with D possibly TRBD1 on 5 matching bases. The CDR3 loop spans 15 amino acids. Germline V gene sequence: CDR1 SGHRS, CDR2 YFSETQ. Trimming cost V 1 base and J 4 bases, with 13 bases left between them.

This clonotype was counted a single time. In nucleotides, the CDR3 is TGTGCCACCAGTGATCGGGGGTTAGTTAATGAGCAGTTCTTC. It is translated as CATSDRGLVNEQFF. The V and J genes are TRBV24-1 and TRBJ2-1; weak D call: TRBD2 (6 bases). The CDR3 contains 14 residues. The germline CDR1 and CDR2 sequences are KGHDR and SFDVKD. V lost 3 bases, J lost 7 bases, and 12 bases lay in between.

The chain joins TRBV7-2 to TRBJ2-2, with TRBD1 identical over 7 bases. Germline V gives CDR1 SGHTA, CDR2 FQGNSA. The CDR3 length is 14 residues. Trimming cost V 3 bases and J 3 bases; bases outside gene matches: 1. The CDR3 sequence: CASSLGQYTGELFF. CDR3 bases: TGTGCCAGCAGCTTGGGACAGTACACCGGGGAGCTGTTTTTT.

This clonotype was seen a handful of times. The chain couples TRBV6-1 to TRBJ2-2; no clear D. Trimming left V 3 bases short and J 1 base short, with 6 bases between. CDR1 and CDR2 from the germline V gene are MNHNS and SASEGT. This CDR3 is 14 amino acids long. CDR3 amino acids: CASSEVQNTGELFF. CDR3 in DNA: TGTGCCAGCAGTGAGGTCCAGAACACCGGGGAGCTGTTTTTT.

V is TRBV7-3 and J is TRBJ2-1; 8 nucleotides line up with TRBD2. Germline loops: CDR1 SGHTA, CDR2 FQGTGA. This CDR3 contains 17 residues. V shed 4 bases and J 4 bases; nucleotides not matched to a gene: 12. Here the CDR3 reads CASSSQGRPSGYNEQFF. In nucleotides, the CDR3 is TGTGCCAGCAGCTCTCAGGGGCGGCCTAGCGGGTACAATGAGCAGTTCTTC.

This clonotype has only a few counts. This chain links TRBV29-1 with TRBJ2-7; no reliable D call. CDR1 SQVTM and CDR2 ANQGSEA come from the germline V gene. The CDR3 is made up of 10 amino acids. V was cut by 2 bases and J by 6 bases, with 5 bases left in between. In DNA form, the CDR3 reads TGCAGCGTTGAATCGGGCGAGCAGTACTTC. The encoded protein is CSVESGEQYF.

This clonotype showed up just a few times. This chain connects TRBV15 to TRBJ2-1; the D is unclear. This CDR3 contains 14 residues. V gave up 1 base and J gave up 10 bases, with 14 bases separating them. The germline gives CDR1 LNHNV, CDR2 YYDKDF (reference sequence). The CDR3 reads CATSRVGSSREQFF. The CDR3 bases are TGTGCCACCAGCAGAGTGGGGTCATCGAGGGAGCAGTTCTTC.

This clonotype has more than one count but fewer than ten. This chain connects TRBV7-3 to TRBJ2-1; 9 nucleotides line up with TRBD2. Unmatched junction bases numbered 1, after V lost 1 base and J lost 6 bases. The CDR3 runs 14 residues. From germline, CDR1 is SGHTA and CDR2 FQGTGA. CDR3 sequence (DNA): TGTGCCAGCAGCTTAAGCGGGGGGGCCAATGAGCAGTTCTTC. This codes for CASSLSGGANEQFF.

This clonotype has only a few counts. This rearrangement joins TRBV24-1 to TRBJ2-7, with 9 positions matching TRBD1. Germline-derived CDR1 and CDR2 are KGHDR and SFDVKD. V was pared by 9 bases and J by 1 base, with 15 bases of the junction left unmatched. The length of the CDR3 is 17 residues. The CDR3 bases are TGTGCCACCTCCCGGGGTCCGGGACAGGGTACTTCCTACGAGCAGTACTTC. Residues: CATSRGPGQGTSYEQYF.

With regard to this clonotype: A much larger clone lies a single base off, so this may be a read error. This chain connects TRBV14 to TRBJ2-1, with D uncertain. V was pared by 3 bases and J by 7 bases, with 4 bases between. The CDR3 spans 11 residues. Germline V gene sequence: CDR1 SGHDN, CDR2 FVKESK. CDR3 sequence (DNA): TGTGCCAGCAGCCACGTGAATGAGCAGTTCTTC. The encoded protein is CASSHVNEQFF. The variable domain in full, with the rest retrieved from reference TRBV14 and TRBJ2-1, is EAGVTQFPSHSVIEKGQTVTLRCDPISGHDNLYWYRRVMGKEIKFLLHFVKESKQDESGMPNNRFLAERTGGTYSTLKVQPAELEDSGVYFCASSHVNEQFFGPGTRLTVL.

The chain combines TRBV11-2 with TRBJ2-3; no reliable D call. The CDR3 contains 17 residues. Looked up from germline, CDR1 is SGHAT and CDR2 is FQNNGV. Deletions cut 5 bases from V and 2 bases from J, with 20 bases between. The CDR3 DNA is TGTGCCAGCAGCACGCACAGAAGCCAGTCCTTCACAGATACGCAGTATTTT. Translation gives CASSTHRSQSFTDTQYF.

This clonotype was seen repeatedly, ten times or more. This chain connects TRBV12-3 or TRBV12-4 to TRBJ2-7; D might be TRBD1 (6 bases). This CDR3 is 13 amino acids long. The V and J ends lost 4 bases and 2 bases respectively, with 9 bases between them. CDR3 amino acids: CASSSPGAYEQYF. The CDR3 nucleotides read TGTGCCAGCAGTTCCCCAGGGGCCTACGAGCAGTACTTC.

J is TRBJ2-2 and V is TRBV3-1; D could derive from TRBD1 or TRBD2 (6 bases each). This CDR3 has 18 residues. CDR1 LGHDT and CDR2 YNNKEL come from the germline V gene (reference sequence). Trimming pared 0 bases from V and 6 bases from J, leaving 20 bases between. This CDR3 reads CASSQEISWGASPGELFF. In DNA form, the CDR3 reads TGTGCCAGCAGCCAAGAAATTAGCTGGGGGGCGTCCCCCGGGGAGCTGTTTTTT.

J is TRBJ1-5 and V is TRBV28, with D uncertain. Trimming shortened V by 2 bases and J by 6 bases, and 5 bases separated the two germline ends. This CDR3 is built from 12 residues. Germline V gives CDR1 MDHEN, CDR2 SYDVKM. CDR3 sequence reads: CASSLGVQPQHF. For the CDR3, the DNA is TGTGCCAGCAGTTTAGGGGTTCAGCCCCAGCATTTT. The variable domain in full, with the rest retrieved from reference TRBV28 and TRBJ1-5, is DVKVTQSSRYLVKRTGEKVFLECVQDMDHENMFWYRQDPGLGLRLIYFSYDVKMKEKGDIPEGYSVSREKKERFSLILESASTNQTSMYLCASSLGVQPQHFGDGTRLSIL.